This T cell receptor beta chain was retrieved from a study of cytomegalovirus exposure and HLA in healthy donors (dated by TCRdb to 2016 to 2017). At the level of the whole study: According to an earlier analysis of a few hundred of the donors, roughly 180 million T cells yielded 100 million or so unique TCR beta sequences and roughly 280 Gb of sequence data. Around 320 gigabases of sequencing data and approximately 85 million unique TCR sequences were included in an early release covering around 650 HLA-typed donors. The genetic ancestry cluster associated with self-reported Caucasian donors included 80% to 90% of the approximately 410 genotyped donors. The study aimed to test whether signatures of past pathogen exposure could be identified by cataloging public T cell receptors. Using immunosequencing, the study profiled T cell repertoires from approximately 700 subjects and related those repertoires to cytomegalovirus serostatus. A separate validation cohort of about 110 different subjects was used in addition to the approximately 700-subject first cohort. To predict cytomegalovirus infection status, the study brought together high-throughput TCR immunosequencing, statistical association of individual TCRs with disease status, and machine learning. A later analysis re-examined previously published TCR beta repertoires from roughly 650 donors and added high-resolution HLA genotyping to investigate patterns of TCR occurrence. Rather than using new phenotypic data, the later analysis identified candidate immune exposures from TCR beta sequences and from how often those sequences occurred across donors. In an earlier analysis of around 540 of the donors, high-throughput TCR beta sequencing was used to judge whether each TCR beta V gene segment behaved as functional or pseudogenic. Donor age, sex, ethnicity and CMV serostatus were compiled together with the repertoire data. Genome-wide SNP genotypes for about 55% of the roughly 670 donors were used in a later genetic analysis, which treated that subset as a discovery cohort. All discovery cohort repertoires had been generated on a single sequencing platform. HLA typing included class I and class II loci at four-digit resolution. The number of donors typed differed by locus, with 629-630 for A, B, C, DRB1 and DQB1, around 520 for DQA1, 600 to 610 for DPA1, and over 400 for DPB1. A handful of DR-DQ haplotypes were handled as single units for association and clustering because linkage in the cohort was strong. Among 398 genotyped donors of the cohort, an average of around 250,000 unique TCR beta nucleotide sequences was sequenced per donor, of which roughly 18% were non-productive. Beyond this particular receptor, the publication reports: The authors suggested that the approach could potentially be generalized to other disease states and immunological phenotypes. A later analysis found that HLA-associated TCR beta chains were more clonally expanded and had lower generation probabilities than equally common non-associated chains. The classifier was reported to diagnose cytomegalovirus status with high specificity and sensitivity in both the original and validation cohorts. Three of the identified cytomegalovirus-associated TCR beta chains were confirmed in vitro to be specific for cytomegalovirus antigens. In this cohort, only TCR beta chains were sequenced, and detectable features were limited by the absence of alpha or paired-chain data. In a later genetic analysis, a missense DCLRE1C variant was associated with V-gene and J-gene trimming of TCR beta chains, and the association was replicated in an independent cohort. Most TCR sequences were seen in very few donors, while some public TCRs were found in many individuals. Most CMV-associated TCR beta chains appeared to be HLA-restricted in a later analysis, and the HLA associations seemed to be driven largely by CMV exposure. In a later analysis, some 18,000 TCR beta sequences were associated with specific HLA alleles at a false discovery rate of 0.05. A further reported finding was that TCR beta sequences accurately predicted the HLA-A and HLA-B alleles for most subjects in the first cohort. The study listed 150 to 200 TCR beta chains as associated with cytomegalovirus. According to a later analysis, parvovirus B19, influenza, CMV and Epstein-Barr virus appeared linked to several top co-occurrence clusters. A later analysis found that TCR association rates varied across HLA loci, with DRB1 alleles showing the most associated TCRs and HLA-C alleles the fewest. A cluster of highly shared sequence variants was judged likely to represent a technical artifact of the sequencing pipeline. CMV serostatus was the only immune exposure information available for the cohort. Because HLA typing was missing for some donors at each locus, association tests included only the typed subset. The earlier analysis of 587 of the donors excluded about 16 rarely observed V segments, including chromosome 9 orphons, because counts were too low. Because the 87-base-pair reads could not distinguish some IMGT-functional V segments, including TRBV6-2 and TRBV6-3, those segments were excluded. An earlier analysis of approximately 500 of the donors showed that most TCR beta V segments appeared in productive rearrangements either about 90% or about 30% of the time, which broadly matched IMGT annotations. When HLA alleles, especially DR and DQ, strongly co-occurred, TCR associations were difficult to assign to individual alleles. A later genetic analysis reported fewer N-insertions in productive TCRs among donors in an Asian-associated ancestry cluster than the roughly 650-donor mean. Linkage disequilibrium might explain the correlated functional status among segregating V segments, but an unknown experimental factor could not be ruled out. The presence/absence analyses assumed that sequencing depth was roughly uniform across donors, and that assumption may not be true.

This clone has a handful of counts. Its antigen is unknown. One base away there is no much larger clone; base qualities are not given. The cohort consisted of approximately 670 healthy bone marrow donors. At the time of sampling, every cohort member was nominally healthy, though immune exposures that went unrecorded were likely present. The donor tested CMV seronegative, placing the donor among the 352 seronegative members of the cohort. A peripheral blood sample was collected from each donor, and TCR beta sequencing was performed on peripheral blood mononuclear cells. Genomic DNA extraction from the blood cell samples was performed with the Qiagen DNeasy Blood Extraction Kit. Between the V and J ends, shortened by 5 bases and 1 base respectively, the junction contains 11 bases. The CDR3 starts with the cysteine, ends with the phenylalanine, and has 15 residues. Left in the record is the CDR3 DNA by itself, 45 bases read in frame from the first base. Per the germline V gene, MNHEY is the CDR1 and SVGAGI is the CDR2.

The library was made by the immunoSEQ multiplex PCR assay. A mixture of 60 forward primers for TCR Vbeta segments and 13 reverse primers for TCR Jbeta segments was used in the multiplex PCR. The CDR3 region of rearranged TCR beta genes was amplified from genomic DNA with a multiplex PCR assay. The Illumina HiSeq System was used to sequence the amplified TCR beta libraries as 87-base-pair reads. As for the original processing: Across the roughly 700 repertoires, a later analysis counted approximately 75 million unique TCR beta chains, 9 million to 14 million of which were shared by at least two donors. Raw reads were error-corrected and collapsed into unique sequences by a nearest-neighbor algorithm in which closely related sequences were merged to remove PCR and sequencing errors. To assign V, D and J gene segments, CDR3 sequences were aligned to IMGT reference sequences. For a sequence to be retained, a match of at least six nucleotides to both a V gene segment and a J gene segment was required. Rearrangements were called productive when the CDR3 lacked stop codons and stayed in frame with V and J; all others were non-productive. CDR3 was defined according to IMGT convention as the region running from the second conserved V-encoded cysteine to the conserved J-encoded phenylalanine. The earlier analysis of about 590 of the donors excluded sequences that lacked an unambiguous match to a single V gene segment. In an earlier analysis of 587 of the donors, a V segment was called functional when productive rearrangements were above 56.7%, and segregating when the standard deviation between donors exceeded 5%. A statistical classification framework was developed to diagnose cytomegalovirus status using the catalog of TCR beta chain sequences. In a later analysis, V and J genes were assigned by comparing TCR nucleotide sequences against IMGT/GENE-DB human TR gene sequences. A later analysis assigned CDR3 sequences and most-parsimonious VDJ recombination scenarios with the TCRdist pipeline. In a later analysis, each TCR beta chain was defined by its CDR3 amino acid sequence together with its V-gene family, and reads lacking a unique V-gene family were excluded. In a later analysis, around 650 highly shared, low-generation-probability nucleotide sequences were removed to address suspected cross-contamination and a sequencing artifact. In a later analysis, a clonal expansion index was calculated for each public chain from normalized within-repertoire ranks of inferred template counts. In a later analysis, generation probabilities were computed with a VDJ recombination model fitted to out-of-frame rearrangements, and the resulting probabilities were checked against IGoR. Hypergeometric tests were used in a later analysis to score TCR-TCR, TCR-HLA and TCR-CMV co-occurrence, with a repertoire-size bias correction applied to the TCR pairs. A later analysis estimated false discovery rates by permuting HLA or CMV assignments 20 times. In a later analysis, co-occurring TCRs were grouped using DBSCAN, and TCRdist sequence similarity was added for clustering within HLA-allele-positive subsets. Repertoires with fewer than 30,000 or more than 120,000 public chains, plus five repertoires with anomalous nucleotide sharing, were excluded from co-occurrence clustering. TCRdb re-hosts the immuneACCESS table, in-frame sequences only. Its copies lack some clones; in the studies checked, an unresolved V gene accounts for under half of them, and the cause for the rest is not known. The DNA was the basis for D and trimming; V, J and clone size are from that table. The sample table contains 100,000 to 150,000 clones; only one count was recorded for roughly 8.3% of them. The ten largest clones capture under 5.5% of the sample.

The sequence derives from a man aged 40-50 years in good health and CMV-seronegative. Source material: PBMCs. The chain couples TRBV6-5 to TRBJ2-2, with TRBD1 perhaps the D gene, on 6 matching bases. For the CDR3, the sequence is CASSRDTWNTGELFF. The base sequence is TGTGCCAGCAGTCGGGACACTTGGAACACCGGGGAGCTGTTTTTT.